This T cell receptor beta chain stems from a study of T-cell reconstitution after alpha-beta-depleted transplantation in children. Unique molecular identifiers featured in how the TCRbeta library was prepared. One entry per CDR3 protein, called by TCRdb with MiXCR from the PCR reads. This table holds 500,000 to 750,000 distinct CDR3 sequences, about an eighth found once. The sample in question was PBMCs, mostly from graft donor cells, obtained 360 days after TCRalphabeta/CD19-depleted stem cell transplant. This TCR derives from a male patient aged 10 to 17 who had a stem cell transplant for acute myeloid leukemia, so the T cells may come from the graft donor.

Here the CDR3 DNA reads TGCGCCAGCAGCCAAGTGGGGACAGGGGTCTACGAGCAGTACTTC. Translation gives CASSQVGTGVYEQYF. The chain carries TRBV4-3 and TRBJ2-7; TRBD1 aligns across 10 bases. The CDR3 runs to 15 residues. Germline V gene data show CDR1 as LGHNA and CDR2 as YSLEER. V trimming: 1 base; J trimming: 3 bases; junction bases outside the gene matches: 3.